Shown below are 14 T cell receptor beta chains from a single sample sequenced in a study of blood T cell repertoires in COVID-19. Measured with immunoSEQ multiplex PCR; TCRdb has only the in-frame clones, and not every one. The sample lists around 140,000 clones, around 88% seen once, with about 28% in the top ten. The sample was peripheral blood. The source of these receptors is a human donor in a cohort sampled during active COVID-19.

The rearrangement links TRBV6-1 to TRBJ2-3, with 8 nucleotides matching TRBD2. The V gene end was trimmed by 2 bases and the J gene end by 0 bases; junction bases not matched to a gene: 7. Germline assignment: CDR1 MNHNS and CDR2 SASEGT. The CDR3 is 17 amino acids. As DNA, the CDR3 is TGTGCCAGCAGTGAACGGGTTAGCGGGGCTAGCACAGATACGCAGTATTTT. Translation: CASSERVSGASTDTQYF.

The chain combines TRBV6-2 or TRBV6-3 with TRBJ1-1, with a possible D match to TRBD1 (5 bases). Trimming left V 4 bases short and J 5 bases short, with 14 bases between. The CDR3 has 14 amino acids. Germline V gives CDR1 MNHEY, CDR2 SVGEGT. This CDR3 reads CASSSRPGGTEAFF. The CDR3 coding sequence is TGTGCCAGCAGTTCCCGTCCCGGGGGGACTGAAGCTTTCTTT.

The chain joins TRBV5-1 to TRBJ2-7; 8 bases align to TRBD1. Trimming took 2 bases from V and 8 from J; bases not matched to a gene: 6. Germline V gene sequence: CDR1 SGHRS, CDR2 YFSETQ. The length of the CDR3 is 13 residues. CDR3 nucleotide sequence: TGCGCCAGCAGCTTTCGGGGACAGGCTAAGCAGTACTTC. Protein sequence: CASSFRGQAKQYF.

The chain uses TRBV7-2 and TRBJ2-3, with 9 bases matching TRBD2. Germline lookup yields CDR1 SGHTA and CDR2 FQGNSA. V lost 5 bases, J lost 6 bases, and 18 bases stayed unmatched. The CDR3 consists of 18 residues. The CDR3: CASSPLGLSGGPGDTQYF. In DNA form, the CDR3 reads TGTGCCAGCAGCCCATTAGGCCTTAGCGGGGGTCCGGGGGATACGCAGTATTTT. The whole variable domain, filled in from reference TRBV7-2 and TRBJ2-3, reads GAGVSQSPSNKVTEKGKDVELRCDPISGHTALYWYRQSLGQGLEFLIYFQGNSAPDKSGLPSDRFSAERTGGSVSTLTIQRTQQEDSAVYLCASSPLGLSGGPGDTQYFGPGTRLTVL.

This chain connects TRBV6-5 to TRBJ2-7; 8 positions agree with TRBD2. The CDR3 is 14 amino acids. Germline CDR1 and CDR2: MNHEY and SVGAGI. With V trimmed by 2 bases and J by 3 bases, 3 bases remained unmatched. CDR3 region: CASSYVRGVYEQYF. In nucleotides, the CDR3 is TGTGCCAGCAGTTACGTGCGGGGGGTCTACGAGCAGTACTTC.

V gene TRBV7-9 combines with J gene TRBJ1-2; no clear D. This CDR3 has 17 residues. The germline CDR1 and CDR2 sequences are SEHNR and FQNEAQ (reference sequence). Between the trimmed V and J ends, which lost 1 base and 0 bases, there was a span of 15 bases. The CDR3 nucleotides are TGTGCCAGCAGCTTAGGCGCGGCAGTTTCTTCTAACTATGGCTACACCTTC. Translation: CASSLGAAVSSNYGYTF.

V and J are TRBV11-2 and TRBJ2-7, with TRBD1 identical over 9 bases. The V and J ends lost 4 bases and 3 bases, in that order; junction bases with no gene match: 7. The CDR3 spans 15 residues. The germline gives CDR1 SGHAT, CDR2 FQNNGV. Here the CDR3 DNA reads TGTGCCAGCAGCTCCCTTGACAGGGGGGACTACGAGCAGTACTTC. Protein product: CASSSLDRGDYEQYF. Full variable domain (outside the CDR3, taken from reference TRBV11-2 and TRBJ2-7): EAGVAQSPRYKIIEKRQSVAFWCNPISGHATLYWYQQILGQGPKLLIQFQNNGVVDDSQLPKDRFSAERLKGVDSTLKIQPAKLEDSAVYLCASSSLDRGDYEQYFGPGTRLTVT.

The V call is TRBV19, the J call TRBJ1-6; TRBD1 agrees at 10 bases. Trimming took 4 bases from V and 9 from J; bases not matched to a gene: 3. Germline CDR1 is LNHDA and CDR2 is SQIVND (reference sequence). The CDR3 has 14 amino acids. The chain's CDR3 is CASSRTGGGSPLHF. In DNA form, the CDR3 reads TGTGCCAGTAGTAGGACAGGGGGTGGTTCACCCCTCCACTTT.

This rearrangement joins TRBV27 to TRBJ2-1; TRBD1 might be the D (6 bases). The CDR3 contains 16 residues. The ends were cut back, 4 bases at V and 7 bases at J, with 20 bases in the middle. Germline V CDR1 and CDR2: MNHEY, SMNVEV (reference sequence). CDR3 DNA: TGTGCCAGCAGTTGGGGCCCCAGGGGAGCACAGAATGAGCAGTTCTTC. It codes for CASSWGPRGAQNEQFF.

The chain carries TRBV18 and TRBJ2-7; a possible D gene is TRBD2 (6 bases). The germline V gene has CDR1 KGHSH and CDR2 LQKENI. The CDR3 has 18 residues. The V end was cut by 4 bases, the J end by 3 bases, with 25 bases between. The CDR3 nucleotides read TGTGCCAGCTCACGCCGGTCGATGGAGGGATTCGGTGGCTACGAGCAGTACTTC. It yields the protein CASSRRSMEGFGGYEQYF.

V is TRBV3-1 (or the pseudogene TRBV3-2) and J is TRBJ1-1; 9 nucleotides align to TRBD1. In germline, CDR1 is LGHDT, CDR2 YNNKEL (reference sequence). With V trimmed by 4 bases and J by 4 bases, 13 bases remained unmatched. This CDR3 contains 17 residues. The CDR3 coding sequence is TGTGCCAGCAGCCTAACTCCCGGGACAGGGAGAGGCACTGAAGCTTTCTTT. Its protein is CASSLTPGTGRGTEAFF.

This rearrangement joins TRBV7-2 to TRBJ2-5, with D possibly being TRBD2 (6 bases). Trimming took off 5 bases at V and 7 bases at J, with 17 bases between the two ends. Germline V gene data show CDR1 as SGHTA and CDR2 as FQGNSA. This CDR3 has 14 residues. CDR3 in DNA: TGTGCCAGCAGCCAAGACGGGACCGGGAGGACCCAGTACTTC. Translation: CASSQDGTGRTQYF.

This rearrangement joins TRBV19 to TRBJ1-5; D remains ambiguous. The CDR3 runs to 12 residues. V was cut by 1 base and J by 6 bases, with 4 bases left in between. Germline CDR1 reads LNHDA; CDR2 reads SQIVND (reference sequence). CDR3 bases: TGTGCCAGTAGTATAGGCGTTCAGCCCCAGCATTTT. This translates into CASSIGVQPQHF.

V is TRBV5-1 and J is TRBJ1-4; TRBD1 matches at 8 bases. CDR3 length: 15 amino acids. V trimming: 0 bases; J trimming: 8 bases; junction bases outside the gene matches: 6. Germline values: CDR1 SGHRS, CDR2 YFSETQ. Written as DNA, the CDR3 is TGCGCCAGCAGCTTGGCCGGACAGGGAGGCGAAAAACTGTTTTTT. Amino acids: CASSLAGQGGEKLFF. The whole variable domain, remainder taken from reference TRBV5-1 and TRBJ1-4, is KAGVTQTPRYLIKTRGQQVTLSCSPISGHRSVSWYQQTPGQGLQFLFEYFSETQRNKGNFPGRFSGRQFSNSRSEMNVSTLELGDSALYLCASSLAGQGGEKLFFGSGTQLSVL.